The clone carrying this T cell receptor beta chain has more than one count but fewer than ten. Its target is not known. Germline V lookup: CDR1 SEHNR, CDR2 FQNEAQ (reference sequence). V was cut by 5 bases and J by 6 bases, with 13 bases left in between. This CDR3 region has 13 residues. The data are from a study of T cells after yellow fever vaccination. Findings of the study overall: The CD4 compartment and the CD8 compartment contained a small share of clonotypes in common. Boosting was followed by the reappearance of most primary-vaccination clones (96% CD4, 70% to 90% CD8). In FACS-sorted repertoires, abundant clonotypes from the bulk population could appear as contaminants.

5'RACE template switching added a universal primer site and UMIs to TCR cDNA. TCRdb redid the calling of the 5' RACE reads with MiXCR, one entry per CDR3 protein. The table includes nearly 300,000 distinct CDR3 sequences, 8.7% detected once. The sequencing here drew on CD4+ T cells sorted from PBMCs, taken 5 days after the yellow fever booster vaccination. The gene calls are TRBV7-9 and TRBJ1-2, with D perhaps matching TRBD1 (5 bases). This sequence was found in a man younger than 30 who received the YFV17D yellow fever vaccine. The chain's CDR3 is CASSDPRADGYTF. The CDR3 DNA reads TGTGCCAGCAGCGATCCCAGGGCGGATGGCTACACCTTC.